These 3 T cell receptor beta chains were all obtained from the same sample, sequenced in a study of T cells expressing NK-cell markers (dated by TCRdb to 2019 to 2021). Libraries were constructed by 5' RACE. The sequencer was an Illumina HiSeq 2000. TCRdb reprocessed the public reads and reports one entry per CDR3 protein sequence, without DNA. This specimen's table enumerates almost 450,000 distinct CDR3 sequences. More than 7% of the sample is held by the ten biggest clonotypes. What was sequenced was blood T cells: a sorted CD56 or NKG2C T cell subset, CD4+ or CD8+ T cells, or bulk PBMC T cells (not recorded which). These receptors all come from a woman between 18 and 70 years old in good health.

The chain joins TRBV20-1 to TRBJ2-4; the TCRdb D gene call, TRBD1, has no DNA to confirm it. The CDR3 consists of 16 residues. CDR1 and CDR2 from the germline V gene are DFQATT and SNEGSKA (reference sequence). The CDR3 sequence: CSARPDRGWPPDIQYF.

V gene TRBV18 combines with J gene TRBJ2-7; TCRdb reports TRBD1, a call that lacks DNA to check it against. CDR1 and CDR2 (germline): KGHSH, LQKENI. This CDR3 region has 15 residues. The CDR3 sequence is CASSPGTGKFYEQYF.

The rearrangement joins TRBV7-9 to TRBJ2-1; TCRdb's D gene call, TRBD2, goes unchecked for lack of DNA. Germline V gene lookup returns CDR1 SEHNR and CDR2 FQNEAQ (reference sequence). CDR3 length: 16 residues. The CDR3 here is CASSLLSSGYYNEQFF. The full variable domain, rest sourced from reference TRBV7-9 and TRBJ2-1, is DTGVSQNPRHKITKRGQNVTFRCDPISEHNRLYWYRQTLGQGPEFLTYFQNEAQLEKSRLLSDRFSAERPKGSFSTLEIQRTEQGDSAMYLCASSLLSSGYYNEQFFGPGTRLTVL.